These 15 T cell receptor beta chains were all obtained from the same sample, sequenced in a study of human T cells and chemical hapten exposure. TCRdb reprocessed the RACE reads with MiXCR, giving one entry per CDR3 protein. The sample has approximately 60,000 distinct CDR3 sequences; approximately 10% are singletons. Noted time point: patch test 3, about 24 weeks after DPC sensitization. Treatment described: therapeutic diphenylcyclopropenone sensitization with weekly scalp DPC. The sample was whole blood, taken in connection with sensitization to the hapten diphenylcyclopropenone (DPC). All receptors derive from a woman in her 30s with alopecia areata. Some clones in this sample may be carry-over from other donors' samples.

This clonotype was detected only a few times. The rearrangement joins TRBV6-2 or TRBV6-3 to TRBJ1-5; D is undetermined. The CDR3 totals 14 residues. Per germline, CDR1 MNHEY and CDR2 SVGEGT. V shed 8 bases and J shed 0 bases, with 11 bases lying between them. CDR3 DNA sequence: TGTGCCAGCGGGTTCACATATAGCAATCAGCCCCAGCATTTT. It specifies CASGFTYSNQPQHF.

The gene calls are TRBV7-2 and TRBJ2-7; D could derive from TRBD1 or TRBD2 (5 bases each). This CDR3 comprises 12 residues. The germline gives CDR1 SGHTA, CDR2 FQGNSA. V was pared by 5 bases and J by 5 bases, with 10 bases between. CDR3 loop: CASSPGTHEQYF. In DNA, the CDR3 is TGTGCCAGCAGCCCAGGGACGCACGAGCAGTACTTC.

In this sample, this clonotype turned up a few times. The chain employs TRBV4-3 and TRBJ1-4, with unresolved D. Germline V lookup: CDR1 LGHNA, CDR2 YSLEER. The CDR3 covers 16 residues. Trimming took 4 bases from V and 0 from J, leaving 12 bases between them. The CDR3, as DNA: TGCGCCAGCAGCCCGGAAAACGGCGCAACTAATGAAAAACTGTTTTTT. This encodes CASSPENGATNEKLFF.

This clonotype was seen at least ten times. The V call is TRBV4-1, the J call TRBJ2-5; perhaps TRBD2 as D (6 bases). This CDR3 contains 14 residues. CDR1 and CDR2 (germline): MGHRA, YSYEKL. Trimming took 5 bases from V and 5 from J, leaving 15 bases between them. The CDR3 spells CASSTTSRAETQYF. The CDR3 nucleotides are TGCGCCAGCAGCACTACTAGCCGGGCGGAGACCCAGTACTTC.

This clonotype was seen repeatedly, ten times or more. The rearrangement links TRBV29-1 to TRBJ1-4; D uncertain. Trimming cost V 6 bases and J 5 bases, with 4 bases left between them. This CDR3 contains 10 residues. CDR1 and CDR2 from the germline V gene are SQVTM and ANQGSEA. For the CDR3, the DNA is TGCAGCGTAGGGAATGAAAAACTGTTTTTT. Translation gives CSVGNEKLFF.

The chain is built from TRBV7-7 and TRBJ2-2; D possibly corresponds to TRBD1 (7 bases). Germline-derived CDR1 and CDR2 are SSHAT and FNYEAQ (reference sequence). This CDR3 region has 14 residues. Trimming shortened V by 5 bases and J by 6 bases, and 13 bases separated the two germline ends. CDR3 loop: CASSASRGAGELFF. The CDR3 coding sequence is TGTGCCAGCAGCGCCAGCAGGGGGGCCGGGGAGCTGTTTTTT.

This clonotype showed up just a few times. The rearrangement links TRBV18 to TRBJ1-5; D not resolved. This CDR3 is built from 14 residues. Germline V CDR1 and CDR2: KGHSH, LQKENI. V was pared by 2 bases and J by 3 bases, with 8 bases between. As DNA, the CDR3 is TGTGCCAGCTCACCAGGAAGCAACAATCAGCCCCAGCATTTT. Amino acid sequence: CASSPGSNNQPQHF.

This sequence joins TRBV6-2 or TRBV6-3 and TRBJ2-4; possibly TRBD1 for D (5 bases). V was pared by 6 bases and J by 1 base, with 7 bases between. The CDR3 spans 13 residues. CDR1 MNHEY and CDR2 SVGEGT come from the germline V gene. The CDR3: CASRGAAKNIQYF. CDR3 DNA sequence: TGTGCCAGCAGAGGGGCGGCCAAAAACATTCAGTACTTC.

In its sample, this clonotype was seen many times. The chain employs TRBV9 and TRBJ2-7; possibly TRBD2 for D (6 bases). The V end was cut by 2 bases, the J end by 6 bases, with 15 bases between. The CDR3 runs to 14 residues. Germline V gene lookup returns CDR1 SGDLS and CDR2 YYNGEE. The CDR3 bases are TGTGCCAGCAGCGTTGGGGTCCGGGGGAGCGAGCAGTACTTC. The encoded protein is CASSVGVRGSEQYF. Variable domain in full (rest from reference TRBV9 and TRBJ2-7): DSGVTQTPKHLITATGQRVTLRCSPRSGDLSVYWYQQSLDQGLQFLIQYYNGEERAKGNILERFSAQQFPDLHSELNLSSLELGDSALYFCASSVGVRGSEQYFGPGTRLTVT.

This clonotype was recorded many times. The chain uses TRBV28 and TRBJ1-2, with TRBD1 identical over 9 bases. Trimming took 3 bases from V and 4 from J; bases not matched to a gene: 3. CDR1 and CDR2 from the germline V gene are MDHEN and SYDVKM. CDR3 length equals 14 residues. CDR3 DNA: TGTGCCAGCAGTTTTGGGGACAGGGTCTATGGCTACACCTTC. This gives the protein CASSFGDRVYGYTF.

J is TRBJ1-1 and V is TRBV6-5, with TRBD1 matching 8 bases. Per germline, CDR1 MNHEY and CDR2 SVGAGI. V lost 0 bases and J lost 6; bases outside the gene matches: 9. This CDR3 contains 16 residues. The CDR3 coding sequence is TGTGCCAGCAGTTACTCACCCCGGGGACAGGCCCCTGAAGCTTTCTTT. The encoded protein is CASSYSPRGQAPEAFF.

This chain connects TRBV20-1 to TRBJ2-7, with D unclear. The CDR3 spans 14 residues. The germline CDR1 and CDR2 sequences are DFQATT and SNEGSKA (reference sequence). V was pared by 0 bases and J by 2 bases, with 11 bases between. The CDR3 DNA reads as TGCAGTGCTAGAGATATGACGGCTACCTACGAGCAGTACTTC. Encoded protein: CSARDMTATYEQYF.

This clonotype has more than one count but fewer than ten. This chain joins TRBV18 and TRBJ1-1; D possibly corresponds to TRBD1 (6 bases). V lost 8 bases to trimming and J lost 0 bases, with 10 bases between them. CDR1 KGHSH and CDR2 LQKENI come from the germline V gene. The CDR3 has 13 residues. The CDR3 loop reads CASKTGMNTEAFF. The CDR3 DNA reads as TGTGCCAGCAAGACAGGAATGAACACTGAAGCTTTCTTT.

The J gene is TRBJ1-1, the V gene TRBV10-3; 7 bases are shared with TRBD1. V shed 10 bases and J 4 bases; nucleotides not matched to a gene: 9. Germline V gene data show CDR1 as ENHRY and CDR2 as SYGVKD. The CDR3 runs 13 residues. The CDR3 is CATFGQASTEAFF. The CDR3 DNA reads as TGTGCCACCTTTGGACAGGCTAGCACTGAAGCTTTCTTT.

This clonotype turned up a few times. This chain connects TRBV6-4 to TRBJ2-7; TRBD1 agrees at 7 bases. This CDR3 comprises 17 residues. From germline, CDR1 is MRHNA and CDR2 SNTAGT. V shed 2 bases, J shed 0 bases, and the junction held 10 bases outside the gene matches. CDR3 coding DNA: TGTGCCAGCAGTGACCTTAATATGGACAGGTTCTCCTACGAGCAGTACTTC. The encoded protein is CASSDLNMDRFSYEQYF.